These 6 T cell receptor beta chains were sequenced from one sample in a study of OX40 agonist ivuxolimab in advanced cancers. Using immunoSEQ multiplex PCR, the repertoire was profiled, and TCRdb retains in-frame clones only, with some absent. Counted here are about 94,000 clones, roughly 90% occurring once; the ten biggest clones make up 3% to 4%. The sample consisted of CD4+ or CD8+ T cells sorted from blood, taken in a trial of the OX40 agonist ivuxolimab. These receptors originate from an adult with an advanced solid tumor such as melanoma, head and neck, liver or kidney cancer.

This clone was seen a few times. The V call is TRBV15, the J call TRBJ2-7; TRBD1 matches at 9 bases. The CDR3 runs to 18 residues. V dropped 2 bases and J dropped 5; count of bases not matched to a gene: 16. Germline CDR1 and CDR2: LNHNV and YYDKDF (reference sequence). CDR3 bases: TGTGCCACCAGCAGACGTCCCCCATCACAGGGGGCGGACCACGAGCAGTACTTC. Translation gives CATSRRPPSQGADHEQYF.

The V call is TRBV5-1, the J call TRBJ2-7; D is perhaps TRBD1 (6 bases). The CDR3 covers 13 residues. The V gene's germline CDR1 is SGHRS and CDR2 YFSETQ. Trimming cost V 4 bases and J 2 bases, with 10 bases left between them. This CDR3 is CASSPNRAYEQYF. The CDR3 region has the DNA TGCGCCAGCAGCCCCAACAGGGCCTACGAGCAGTACTTC.

This CDR3 reads CASGGLAIGEQFF. The CDR3 coding sequence is TGTGCCAGCGGGGGACTAGCGATAGGTGAGCAGTTCTTC. The chain employs TRBV27 and TRBJ2-1; 10 bases agree with TRBD2. Germline V CDR1 and CDR2: MNHEY, SMNVEV (reference sequence). V lost 8 bases, J lost 9 bases, and 7 bases stayed unmatched. This CDR3 region has 13 residues.

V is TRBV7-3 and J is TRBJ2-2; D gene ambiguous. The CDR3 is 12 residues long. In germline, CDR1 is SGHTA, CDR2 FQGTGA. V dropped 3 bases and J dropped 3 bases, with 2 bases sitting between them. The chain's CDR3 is CASSFDTGELFF. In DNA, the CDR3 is TGTGCCAGCAGCTTTGACACCGGGGAGCTGTTTTTT.

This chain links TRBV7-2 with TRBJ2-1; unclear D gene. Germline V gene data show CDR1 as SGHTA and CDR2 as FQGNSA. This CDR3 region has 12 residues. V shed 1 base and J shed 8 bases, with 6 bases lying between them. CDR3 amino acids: CASSLGSHEQFF. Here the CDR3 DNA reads TGTGCCAGCAGCTTAGGGTCCCATGAGCAGTTCTTC. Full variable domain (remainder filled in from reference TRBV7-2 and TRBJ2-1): GAGVSQSPSNKVTEKGKDVELRCDPISGHTALYWYRQSLGQGLEFLIYFQGNSAPDKSGLPSDRFSAERTGGSVSTLTIQRTQQEDSAVYLCASSLGSHEQFFGPGTRLTVL.

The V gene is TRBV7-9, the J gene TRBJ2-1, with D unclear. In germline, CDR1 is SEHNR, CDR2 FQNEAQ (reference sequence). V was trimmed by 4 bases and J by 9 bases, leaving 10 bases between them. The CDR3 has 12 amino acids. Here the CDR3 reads CASSWSSGEQFF. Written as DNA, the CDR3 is TGTGCCAGCAGCTGGAGCTCGGGTGAGCAGTTCTTC. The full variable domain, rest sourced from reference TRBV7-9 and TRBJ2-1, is DTGVSQNPRHKITKRGQNVTFRCDPISEHNRLYWYRQTLGQGPEFLTYFQNEAQLEKSRLLSDRFSAERPKGSFSTLEIQRTEQGDSAMYLCASSWSSGEQFFGPGTRLTVL.